The rows below give T cell receptor beta chains drawn from one sample of a study of human T cells and chemical hapten exposure. TCRdb re-derived calls from the RACE reads in MiXCR, one entry per CDR3 protein. The sample holds 80,000 to 100,000 distinct CDR3 sequences, roughly a quarter seen once. Sample: whole blood, taken in connection with sensitization to the hapten diphenylcyclopropenone (DPC). The receptors stem from a man in his forties with alopecia areata. Some clones in this sample may be carry-over from other donors' samples. The CDR3 runs from the conserved cysteine through the conserved F or W. D genes are given only for firm matches. Where a row states a size, it is once, few, many or the class of an expanded clone; other rows omit it.

v_call	j_call	d_call	clone_size	cdr3_aa	cdr3_nt
TRBV24-1	TRBJ2-1	.	few	CATRGGRYNEQFF	TGTGCCACCAGGGGGGGACGGTACAATGAGCAGTTCTTC
TRBV28	TRBJ1-5	.	.	CATGAGNQPQHF	TGTGCCACCGGGGCAGGCAATCAGCCCCAGCATTTT
TRBV7-9	TRBJ2-3	.	few	CASSSKDTQYF	TGTGCCAGCAGCTCCAAGGATACGCAGTATTTT
TRBV7-8	TRBJ2-7	.	many	CASSLGAQDYEQYF	TGTGCCAGCAGCTTAGGCGCCCAAGACTACGAGCAGTACTTC
TRBV12-3/TRBV12-4	TRBJ2-1	TRBD2	.	CASAGLAGYNEQFF	TGTGCCAGCGCTGGACTAGCGGGATACAATGAGCAGTTCTTC
TRBV28	TRBJ2-5	TRBD1	few	CASSKGQGRQETQYF	TGTGCCAGCAGTAAGGGACAGGGGAGGCAAGAGACCCAGTACTTC
TRBV15	TRBJ2-2	.	few	CATSRDLLLTSNTGELFF	TGTGCCACCAGCAGAGATTTACTACTAACCTCGAACACCGGGGAGCTGTTTTTT
TRBV7-3	TRBJ2-5	.	few	CASSLGIQRGGETQYF	TGTGCCAGCAGCTTAGGTATACAGAGAGGGGGAGAGACCCAGTACTTC
TRBV14	TRBJ2-7	.	.	CASSQIGGGEQYF	TGTGCCAGCAGCCAAATAGGGGGAGGCGAGCAGTACTTC
TRBV7-8	TRBJ2-3	.	few	CASVNTGHTTDTQYF	TGTGCCAGCGTAAATACAGGTCACACCACAGATACGCAGTATTTT
TRBV20-1	TRBJ2-5	.	.	CSAPQGHLGYQETQYF	TGCAGTGCCCCCCAAGGACACTTGGGGTACCAAGAGACCCAGTACTTC
TRBV15	TRBJ2-2	TRBD2	few	CATSRPGLAGTGELFF	TGTGCCACCAGCAGGCCGGGACTAGCGGGAACCGGGGAGCTGTTTTTT
TRBV5-4	TRBJ2-2	.	few	CASSSDLAAGELFF	TGTGCCAGCAGCTCCGACCTAGCTGCCGGGGAGCTGTTTTTT
TRBV7-9	TRBJ2-7	.	.	CASSSTSSDRPTFAYEQYF	TGTGCCAGCAGCTCTACTTCCTCCGACAGGCCCACCTTCGCCTACGAGCAGTACTTC
TRBV27	TRBJ2-3	TRBD2	.	CASKAGGISFADTQYF	TGTGCCAGCAAAGCGGGAGGAATCTCCTTTGCAGATACGCAGTATTTT
TRBV7-9	TRBJ1-1	.	.	CASSLAGSAEAFF	TGTGCCAGCAGCTTAGCTGGGTCAGCCGAAGCTTTCTTT
TRBV20-1	TRBJ2-7	TRBD1	few	CSVETGGHEQYF	TGCAGTGTTGAGACAGGGGGTCACGAGCAGTACTTC
TRBV20-1	TRBJ1-6	TRBD1	.	CSAGTGVGSPLHF	TGCAGTGCAGGAACAGGGGTGGGATCACCCCTCCACTTT
TRBV7-6	TRBJ2-3	.	.	CASSLASSDTQYF	TGTGCCAGCAGCTTAGCTAGTTCAGATACGCAGTATTTT
TRBV6-2/TRBV6-3	TRBJ2-2	TRBD1	.	CASTAHWTGLISTGELFF	TGTGCCAGCACCGCGCACTGGACAGGGTTAATTAGCACCGGGGAGCTGTTTTTT
TRBV7-8	TRBJ2-4	.	few	CASSLALGALAKNIQYF	TGTGCCAGCAGCTTAGCGCTCGGAGCACTAGCCAAAAACATTCAGTACTTC
TRBV7-9	TRBJ2-7	.	.	CASSHRDIGVDEQYF	TGTGCCAGCAGCCATAGGGACATCGGAGTCGACGAGCAGTACTTC
TRBV18	TRBJ2-1	.	.	CASSPHPPGGDTYNEQFF	TGTGCCAGCTCACCTCACCCGCCGGGCGGGGACACCTACAATGAGCAGTTCTTC
TRBV6-6	TRBJ2-3	.	few	CASSPGQIARGDTQYF	TGTGCCAGCAGCCCGGGACAAATAGCGAGAGGGGATACGCAGTATTTT
TRBV12-3/TRBV12-4	TRBJ2-3	.	.	CASSPRTSLEADTQYF	TGTGCCAGCAGTCCCCGGACCTCCCTCGAGGCAGATACGCAGTATTTT
TRBV12-3/TRBV12-4	TRBJ2-1	TRBD2	.	CASSLETSGISYNEQFF	TGTGCCAGCAGTTTAGAGACTAGCGGTATCTCCTACAATGAGCAGTTCTTC
TRBV18	TRBJ1-3	.	.	CASSPYGRNTIYF	TGTGCCAGCTCACCCTATGGAAGGAACACCATATATTTT
TRBV7-2	TRBJ1-1	.	few	CASSFKGCGAEAFF	TGTGCCAGCAGCTTTAAGGGTTGTGGGGCTGAAGCTTTCTTT